These T cell receptor beta chains were read from a single sample in a study of T-cell reconstitution after alpha-beta-depleted transplantation in children. TCRdb passed the PCR reads through MiXCR, listing each CDR3 protein once. The data hold over 200,000 distinct CDR3 sequences, with about a tenth observed a single time. The source was PBMCs, collected before TCRalphabeta/CD19-depleted stem cell transplant. The source is a child under three years old with acute myeloid leukemia, due to receive a stem cell transplant. Both conserved end residues are trimmed from each CDR3. A D gene is named only where the DNA matches it firmly.

>TRBD1|TRBJ2-7|TRBV7-9
ASSFPPGGTYEQY
>TRBD2|TRBJ2-1|TRBV7-2
DSSSSGRYNEQF
>NA|TRBJ1-1|TRBV20-1
SAEPVGNTGAF
>NA|TRBJ2-3|TRBV20-1
SAGGTAVGATDTQY
>TRBD1|TRBJ1-1|TRBV29-1
SVGTDRGNTEAF
>TRBD2|TRBJ2-1|TRBV7-3
ASSLMGGPVNEQF
>TRBD2|TRBJ2-7|TRBV20-1
SASGLATRTSYEQY
>NA|TRBJ2-1|TRBV12-3/TRBV12-4
ATSWGDEQF
>TRBD2|TRBJ2-3|TRBV5-1
ASSSVASGNDADTQY
>NA|TRBJ1-4|TRBV10-3
AISAQGGKATNEKLF
>TRBD1|TRBJ1-1|TRBV20-1
SARTGGQGTEAF
>NA|TRBJ2-7|TRBV12-3/TRBV12-4
ASSLAVRVEQY
>NA|TRBJ2-7|TRBV7-2
ASSFDNSYEQY
>NA|TRBJ2-7|TRBV7-2
ASSLAASYEQY
>NA|TRBJ1-1|TRBV30
AWSGDQEEAF
>NA|TRBJ2-7|TRBV20-1
SARDGAYEQY
>NA|TRBJ2-6|TRBV5-1
ASSLVGQSGANVLT
>NA|TRBJ1-1|TRBV3-1
ASSQDSRGEAF
>NA|TRBJ2-7|TRBV7-6
ASMTGYEQY
>TRBD2|TRBJ2-1|TRBV18
ASSPPRLAGVLEQF
>TRBD1|TRBJ1-1|TRBV14
ASSRDPGGTEAF
>NA|TRBJ2-3|TRBV20-1
SAGHTDTQY
>NA|TRBJ2-1|TRBV30
AWTPSYNEQF
>TRBD1|TRBJ2-3|TRBV5-1
ASSSWTGFTDTQY